Listed below are T cell receptor beta chains from one sample, sequenced in a study of cytomegalovirus exposure and HLA in healthy donors. Clones were sequenced by immunoSEQ multiplex PCR, and TCRdb holds only the in-frame ones, with some missing. This table holds 80,000 to 100,000 clones, approximately 91% found once. The material sequenced was PBMCs. The receptor source for this set is a man aged 30 to 45 in good health and CMV-seronegative. The CDR3 runs from the conserved cysteine through the conserved F or W.

v_gene,j_gene,CDR3aa
TRBV27,TRBJ2-1,CASHGGPGQEYNEQFF
TRBV27,TRBJ1-1,CASSLRGPKDAFF
TRBV9,TRBJ1-3,CASSVGQNSGNTIYF
TRBV2,TRBJ2-7,CASSEDPGTGRFRYEQYF
TRBV10-3,TRBJ2-7,CAISESDRAYEQYF
TRBV19,TRBJ1-5,CASRSQKYSNQPQHF
TRBV28,TRBJ1-2,CASSRTAGYGYTF
TRBV2,TRBJ2-3,CASSGVGGRSADTQYF
TRBV14,TRBJ2-7,CASSKGQALYPEQYF
TRBV6-4,TRBJ2-3,CASSEGQSTDTQYF
TRBV7-2,TRBJ2-1,CASSLGTSRTGEQFF
TRBV6-6,TRBJ2-7,CASRAGTSGGSYEQYF
TRBV29-1,TRBJ1-1,CSVTQGAGEAFF
TRBV30,TRBJ1-1,CACGGRRTEAFF
TRBV10-3,TRBJ1-1,CAISGQAGREAFF
TRBV6-5,TRBJ2-5,CASSYGAGGIQETQYF
TRBV29-1,TRBJ2-3,CSVELRDRITDTQYF
TRBV7-9,TRBJ2-5,CASSGDLKKETQYF
TRBV28,TRBJ2-2,CASNRNTGELFF
TRBV2,TRBJ2-3,CASNPDSETQYF
TRBV10-2,TRBJ2-1,CASRGIQGEQFF
TRBV6-6,TRBJ2-7,CASSGTAYEQYF
TRBV5-4,TRBJ2-1,CASSFLGTGNYNEQFF
TRBV27,TRBJ2-2,CASSLFQGVSNTGELFF
TRBV9,TRBJ1-5,CASSADRSNQPQHF
TRBV28,TRBJ1-5,CASSLRQGDQPQHF